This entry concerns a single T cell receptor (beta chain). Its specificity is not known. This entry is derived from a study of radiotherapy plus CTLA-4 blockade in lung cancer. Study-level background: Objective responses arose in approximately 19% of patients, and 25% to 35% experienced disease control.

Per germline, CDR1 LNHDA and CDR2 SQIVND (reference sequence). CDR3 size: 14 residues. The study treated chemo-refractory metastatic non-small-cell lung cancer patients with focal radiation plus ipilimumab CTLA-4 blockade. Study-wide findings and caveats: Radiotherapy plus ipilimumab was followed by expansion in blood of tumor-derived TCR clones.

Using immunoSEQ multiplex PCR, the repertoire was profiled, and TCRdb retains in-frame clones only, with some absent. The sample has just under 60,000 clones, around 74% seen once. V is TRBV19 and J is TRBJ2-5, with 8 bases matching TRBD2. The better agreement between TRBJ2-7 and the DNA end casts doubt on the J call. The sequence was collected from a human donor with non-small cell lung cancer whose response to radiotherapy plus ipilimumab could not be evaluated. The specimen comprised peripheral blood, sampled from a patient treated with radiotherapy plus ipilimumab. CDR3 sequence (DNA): TGTGCCAGTAGTACGTTAGCGGGACCCTACGAGCAGTACTTC. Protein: CASSTLAGPYEQYF.